These T cell receptor beta chains were read from a single sample in a study of resident and recirculating memory T cells in vitiligo. This table comes from immunoSEQ multiplex PCR, and its TCRdb copy is limited to in-frame clones, with some not included. This table has fewer than 80,000 clones, approximately 90% appearing once. Sequenced: blood. These receptors were taken from a male donor with vitiligo. Each CDR3 is given with its conserved first and last residue. A D gene is named only where the DNA matches it firmly. Where a row states a size, it is once, few, many or the class of an expanded clone; other rows omit it.

TRBJ1-5,TRBV5-1,.,.,CASSTTTGGPQHF,TGCGCCAGCAGCACCACGACAGGCGGGCCCCAGCATTTT
TRBJ1-2,TRBV11-2,TRBD1,once,CASSLSGDRAYGYTF,TGTGCCAGCAGTCTAAGCGGGGACAGGGCTTATGGCTACACCTTC
TRBJ1-4,TRBV9,TRBD1,.,CASSATGGHEKLFF,TGTGCCAGCAGCGCGACAGGGGGCCATGAAAAACTGTTTTTT
TRBJ2-1,TRBV7-9,.,.,CASSLLRVNRDEQFF,TGTGCCAGCAGCTTGTTGCGGGTCAATAGGGATGAGCAGTTCTTC
TRBJ2-7,TRBV6-5,.,.,CASSYTGDEQYF,TGTGCCAGCAGTTATACAGGAGACGAGCAGTACTTC
TRBJ1-5,TRBV7-9,.,.,CASSTQGNQPQHF,TGTGCCAGCAGTACCCAGGGGAATCAGCCCCAGCATTTT
TRBJ2-1,TRBV28,.,.,CASSFGSRVDEQFF,TGTGCCAGCAGTTTCGGGAGCCGTGTGGATGAGCAGTTCTTC
TRBJ1-4,TRBV11-2,.,.,CASSLVGFEKLFF,TGTGCCAGCAGCTTAGTGGGCTTCGAAAAACTGTTTTTT
TRBJ2-3,TRBV5-6,.,.,CASSPGSVTRDTQYF,TGTGCCAGCAGTCCGGGTAGTGTCACAAGGGATACGCAGTATTTT
TRBJ1-1,TRBV6-5,.,once,CASTGGNTEAFF,TGTGCCAGCACGGGGGGGAACACTGAAGCTTTCTTT
TRBJ2-5,TRBV19,TRBD2,.,CASALAGDFETQYF,TGTGCCAGTGCACTAGCGGGGGATTTTGAGACCCAGTACTTC
TRBJ2-3,TRBV6-5,.,.,CASRNMGRETDTQYF,TGTGCCAGCAGGAACATGGGCCGGGAGACAGATACGCAGTATTTT
TRBJ2-6,TRBV6-4,TRBD1,few,CASSGGDSPSGANVLTF,TGTGCCAGCAGTGGTGGGGACAGCCCCTCTGGGGCCAACGTCCTGACTTTC
TRBJ1-5,TRBV2,TRBD1,once,CASRPPGQGRNQPQHF,TGTGCCAGCAGGCCGCCGGGACAGGGACGCAATCAGCCCCAGCATTTT
TRBJ2-5,TRBV11-1,TRBD2,.,CASSLSGGWERETQYF,TGTGCCAGCAGCTTAAGCGGGGGCTGGGAGAGAGAGACCCAGTACTTC
TRBJ1-4,TRBV5-5,TRBD1,.,CASSWGTVSNEKLFF,TGTGCCAGCAGCTGGGGGACAGTCTCTAATGAAAAACTGTTTTTT
TRBJ1-2,TRBV28,.,.,CASSFRYGYTF,TGTGCCAGCAGTTTTCGTTATGGCTACACCTTC
TRBJ2-2,TRBV7-7,.,.,CASSEFPTLATSNTGELFF,TGTGCCAGCAGCGAATTTCCCACGCTAGCAACTTCGAACACCGGGGAGCTGTTTTTT
TRBJ1-5,TRBV19,TRBD1,.,CASTGQGYQPQHF,TGTGCCAGTACGGGACAGGGATATCAGCCCCAGCATTTT
TRBJ2-3,TRBV2,TRBD2,.,CASSPTGGPDTQYF,TGTGCCAGCAGTCCTACGGGGGGGCCAGATACGCAGTATTTT
TRBJ1-1,TRBV4-2,TRBD1,.,CASSPSTGVTEAFF,TGTGCCAGCAGCCCATCGACAGGGGTCACTGAAGCTTTCTTT
TRBJ1-1,TRBV9,.,.,CASSVAAGTNTEAFF,TGTGCCAGCAGCGTAGCCGCAGGAACTAACACTGAAGCTTTCTTT